The present entry profiles one T cell receptor beta chain with its context. Antigen unknown. The authors built TCR beta libraries using iRepertoire HTBI primers and Arm-PCR of CDR3 regions. TCRdb re-derived calls from the multiplex PCR reads in MiXCR, one entry per CDR3 protein. The sample contains approximately 400,000 distinct CDR3 sequences, 15% of which appear only once. The sample's time point: newly diagnosed GD, antithyroid drugs for less than 3 months. PBMC RNA was the source of the TCR library. This entry belongs to a study of regulatory T cells in long-lasting Graves disease. Study as a whole: The antithyroid drugs taken by newly diagnosed Graves' patients had been used for under 3 months. Points from the study as a whole: Persistent disease exhibited a predilection for TRBV28, TRBJ1-2 and TRBJ2-5.

Trimming took 1 base from V and 12 from J; bases not matched to a gene: 11. This CDR3 has 17 amino acids. Germline V gene sequence: CDR1 SGHTA, CDR2 FQGNSA. These data were also filed under a second study, of T cells in Graves' hyperthyroidism and ophthalmopathy. From that report: HTBI primers were used for first-round RT-PCR of the TCR CDR3. Blood also contained most expanded thyroid clonotypes above 0.001.

The sample in question was peripheral blood mononuclear cells (PBMCs), obtained at new diagnosis, from a patient treated with antithyroid drugs. J is TRBJ2-1 and V is TRBV7-2; TRBD2 aligns across 14 bases. The TCR comes from a woman aged 25 to 39 with Graves disease. CDR3 DNA: TGTGCCAGCAGCTTAGTAGGGGGGGGACTAGCGGGAGACATGCAGTTCTTC. Encoded protein: CASSLVGGGLAGDMQFF.